Here is one T cell receptor (beta chain) with its context. The target antigen is unknown. Time point: healthy volunteer bleed at 6 weeks. The total RNA was obtained from whole blood that was not fractionated. The data were taken from a study of human T cells and chemical hapten exposure. Study overall: How much TCR each sample yielded varied, mostly because pooled library volumes differed slightly.

The CDR3 runs to 15 residues. Germline lookup yields CDR1 SGDLS and CDR2 YYNGEE. Trimming removed 4 bases from V and 1 base from J; junction bases left unmatched: 5. Whole-study findings and limits: Sensitization with DPC brought no change to TCRs above 1 in 1000 in frequency.

TCRdb passed the RACE reads through MiXCR, listing each CDR3 protein once. The sample lists 60,000 to 90,000 distinct CDR3 sequences; approximately 8.6% were seen once. The receptor comes from a female donor in good health. Some clones in this sample may be carry-over from other donors' samples. The V and J genes are TRBV9 and TRBJ1-5, with TRBD1 identical over 7 bases. The sequenced material came from whole blood. The CDR3 nucleotides read TGTGCCAGCAGCTACGGACAGGACAGCAATCAGCCCCAGCATTTT. It codes for CASSYGQDSNQPQHF.